The clone carrying this TCR beta chain was seen a few times. Assay: immunoSEQ multiplex PCR; the TCRdb copy retains only in-frame clones and omits some. This table holds approximately 70,000 clones, less than 97% found once. CDR1 is GTSNPN and CDR2 is SVGIG in the germline V gene (reference sequence). The V gene end was trimmed by 0 bases and the J gene end by 1 base; junction bases not matched to a gene: 6. This CDR3 is 15 amino acids long. These data come from a study of technical replicates of blood from a handful of donors. V usage is TRBV30 and J usage is TRBJ2-7, with 7 bases matching TRBD1. This TCR came from a human donor in good health. The sample was T cells isolated from PBMCs. Here the CDR3 reads CAWSVRGQLSYEQYF. The DNA for the CDR3 is TGTGCCTGGAGTGTACGGGGACAGCTTTCCTACGAGCAGTACTTC.